This record concerns one TCR beta chain sequence. The target antigen is unknown. TCRB transcripts that were expressed got sequenced, as all of the isolated RNA had been reverse transcribed. TCRdb keeps only in-frame clones here, not all; method: immunoSEQ multiplex PCR. This repertoire shows more than 550,000 clones, over 11% found once; its top ten account for approximately 0.039%. The data stem from a study of beta chain features in type 1 diabetes. Study summary: Sorted cells from all samples, numbering 107,917,701, were examined. Regarding the study as a whole: A moderate, significant TCRB CDR3 shortening appeared in type 1 diabetes across four CD4+ subsets.

One heparinised blood draw averaging around 100 mL was given by each donor. Naive, central memory, regulatory and stem cell-like memory cells within the CD4+ compartment were sorted using CD45RO/CCR7/CD25/CD127/CD95/CD27. Sorted populations all had greater than 98% purity. V was pared by 3 bases and J by 3 bases, with 9 bases between. This CDR3 has 14 amino acids. The germline CDR1 and CDR2 sequences are MNHNY and SVGAGI (reference sequence). The TCR originated in a man younger than 35 with type 1 diabetes. Specimen: naive CD4+ T cells from blood. The chain is built from TRBV6-6 and TRBJ2-1, with D hard to call. This chain's CDR3 is CASSYDGNYNEQFF. DNA for the CDR3: TGTGCCAGCAGTTATGACGGCAACTACAATGAGCAGTTCTTC.